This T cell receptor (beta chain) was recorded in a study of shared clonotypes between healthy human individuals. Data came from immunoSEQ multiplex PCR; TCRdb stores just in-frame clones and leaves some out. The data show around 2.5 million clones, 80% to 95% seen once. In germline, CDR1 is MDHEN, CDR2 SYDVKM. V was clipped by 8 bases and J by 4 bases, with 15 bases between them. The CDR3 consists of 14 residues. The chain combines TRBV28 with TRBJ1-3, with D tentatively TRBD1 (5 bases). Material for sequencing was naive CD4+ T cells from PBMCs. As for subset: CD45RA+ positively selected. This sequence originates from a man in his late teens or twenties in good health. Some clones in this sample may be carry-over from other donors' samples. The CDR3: CASDTGSIGNTIYF. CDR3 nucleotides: TGTGCCAGCGACACAGGTTCTATCGGAAACACCATATATTTT.